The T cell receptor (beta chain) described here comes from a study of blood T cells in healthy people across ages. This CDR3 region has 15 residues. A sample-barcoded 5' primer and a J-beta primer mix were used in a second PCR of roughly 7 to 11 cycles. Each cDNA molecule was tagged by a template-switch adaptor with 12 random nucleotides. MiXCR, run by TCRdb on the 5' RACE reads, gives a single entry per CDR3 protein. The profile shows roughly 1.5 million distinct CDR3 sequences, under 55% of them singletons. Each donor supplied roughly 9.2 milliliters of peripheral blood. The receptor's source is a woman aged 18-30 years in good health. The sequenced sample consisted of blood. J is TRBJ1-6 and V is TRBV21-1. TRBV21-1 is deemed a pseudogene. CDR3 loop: CASSPRRGVNSPLHF. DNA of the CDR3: TGTGCCAGCAGCCCCAGGCGGGGGGTAAATTCACCCCTCCACTTT.